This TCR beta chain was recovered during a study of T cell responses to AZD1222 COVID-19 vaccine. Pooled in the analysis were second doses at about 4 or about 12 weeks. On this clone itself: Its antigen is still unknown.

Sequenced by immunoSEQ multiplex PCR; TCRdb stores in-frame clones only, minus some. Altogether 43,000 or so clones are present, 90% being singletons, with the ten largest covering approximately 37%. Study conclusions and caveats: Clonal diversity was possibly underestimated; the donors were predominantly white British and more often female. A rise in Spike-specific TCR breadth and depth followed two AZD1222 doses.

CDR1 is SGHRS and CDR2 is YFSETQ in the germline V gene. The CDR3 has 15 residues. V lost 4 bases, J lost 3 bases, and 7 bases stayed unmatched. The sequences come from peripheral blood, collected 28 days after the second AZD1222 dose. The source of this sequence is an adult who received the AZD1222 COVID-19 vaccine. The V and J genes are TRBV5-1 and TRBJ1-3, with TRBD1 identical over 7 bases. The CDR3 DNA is TGCGCCAGCAGCATCCTGACAGGGCTTGGAAACACCATATATTTT. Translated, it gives CASSILTGLGNTIYF.